This record covers a single T cell receptor beta chain. Its antigen has not been determined. No base qualities exist here, and no much larger clone lies one base off it. The collaborating institutions used their own protocols to collect whole blood in K2EDTA tubes. For TCRbeta analysis, collaborator samples were shipped as frozen whole blood, as isolated PBMCs, or as DNA extracted from either sample type. The immunoSEQ Assay, a bias-controlled multiplex PCR, was used to amplify TCRbeta CDR3 regions from genomic DNA. The study's own analysis went as follows. Nucleated cell counts per sample were estimated from amplification of reference gene primers within the assay. To quantify the absolute abundance of each unique TCRbeta CDR3 rearrangement, sequence reads were collapsed and filtered. For each sample, productive Simpson clonality was calculated as the square root of Simpson's diversity index across productive rearrangements. In its TCRdb copy, this immuneACCESS table keeps in-frame sequences only and misses some clones. Where compared with another copy, unresolved V genes explain less than half of these, and the others have no known cause. V and J calls and clone size are those listed in that table; D and trimming were worked out from the DNA. The sample table lists about 130,000 clones, 90% of them with a count of one. In total, the top ten clones hold 3% to 4% of the sample.

This sample stems from a study of blood T cell repertoires in COVID-19 (dated by TCRdb to the early 2020s). Looking at the study overall: Samples covering the acute and convalescent phases of COVID-19 were provided by collaborators in the United States, Italy and Spain. HLA class I and class II types, where available, came from metadata supplied by the sample provider rather than from assay-based typing. The material from the prospective study consisted of cDNA or gDNA derived from T cells, B-cell-depleted T cells, or PBMCs. The dataset comprised deeply sampled blood TCRbeta repertoires from subjects exposed to, actively infected with, or recovered from COVID-19. The samples were drawn from the first 160 participants of the ongoing ImmuneRACE study and from roughly 1,300 subjects provided by 6 global collaborators. The repertoires were made available in a free public database intended to serve as a resource for research on the immune response to SARS-CoV-2. Sample metadata almost always included a de-identified subject ID, COVID-19 status, age in years and sex. On the study overall, not on this receptor specifically: How much clinical and demographic metadata was included differed by source and by participant, and the metadata was provided uncurated.

CDR1 SGHAT and CDR2 FQNNGV are derived from the germline V gene. From its cysteine to its phenylalanine, the CDR3 spans 16 amino acids. Only the CDR3 part of the read is kept: 48 bases, read in frame from the first base. After removal of 5 bases from V and 8 bases from J, the junction retains 9 bases not matched to a gene. Specimen: peripheral blood. Rearrangement joined TRBV11-2 to TRBJ2-1, with 13 middle bases fitting TRBD2. The sequence was obtained from a man in his fifties or sixties with active COVID-19. DNA sequence: TGTGCCAGCAGCCATATAACTAGCGGGAGGGGCGATGAGCAGTTCTTC. This gives the protein CASSHITSGRGDEQFF.